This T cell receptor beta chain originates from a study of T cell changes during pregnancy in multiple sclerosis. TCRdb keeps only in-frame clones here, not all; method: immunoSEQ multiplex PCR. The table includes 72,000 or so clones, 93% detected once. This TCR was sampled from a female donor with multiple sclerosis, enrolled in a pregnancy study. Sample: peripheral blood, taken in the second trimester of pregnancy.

The CDR3 loop is CASSLGRTSEYNEQFF. Here the CDR3 DNA reads TGTGCCAGCAGCTTAGGTAGGACTAGCGAATACAATGAGCAGTTCTTC. The chain has TRBV11-2 and TRBJ2-1, with 9 bases identical to TRBD2. Losses at the gene ends were 1 base for V and 4 bases for J; bases not matched to a gene: 5. The CDR3 totals 16 residues. Germline V gene sequence: CDR1 SGHAT, CDR2 FQNNGV.